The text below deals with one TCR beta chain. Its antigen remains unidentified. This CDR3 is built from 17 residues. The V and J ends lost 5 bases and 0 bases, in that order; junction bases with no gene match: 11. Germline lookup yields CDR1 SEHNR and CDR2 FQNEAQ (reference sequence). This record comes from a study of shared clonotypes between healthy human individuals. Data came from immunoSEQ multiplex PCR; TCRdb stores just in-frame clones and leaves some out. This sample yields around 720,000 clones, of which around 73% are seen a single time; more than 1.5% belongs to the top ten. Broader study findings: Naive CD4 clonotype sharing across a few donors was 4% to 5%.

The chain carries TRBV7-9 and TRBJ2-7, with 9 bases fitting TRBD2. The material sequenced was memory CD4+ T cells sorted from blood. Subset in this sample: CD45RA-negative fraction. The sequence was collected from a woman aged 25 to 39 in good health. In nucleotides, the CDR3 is TGTGCCAGCAGCCCACGGCCCGCGGGAGGGGTCTCCTACGAGCAGTACTTC. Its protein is CASSPRPAGGVSYEQYF.